The 22 T cell receptor beta chains in this list originate from one sample, sequenced in a study of blood T cell repertoires in COVID-19. The method was immunoSEQ multiplex PCR; TCRdb's version includes in-frame clones alone and lacks a portion of them. The data contain fewer than 200,000 clones, approximately 90% of them singletons. The specimen was PBMCs or T cells enriched from blood (not recorded which). These receptors all come from a woman in her thirties or forties in a cohort exposed to, infected with or recovered from COVID-19 (not recorded which).

The genes are TRBV28 and TRBJ2-3; D may be TRBD2 (7 bases). Trimming removed 5 bases at V and 0 bases at J, with 21 bases between. Germline values: CDR1 MDHEN, CDR2 SYDVKM. This CDR3 region has 18 residues. DNA for the CDR3: TGTGCCAGCAGTACCAGGGGACCTACCGGGAGGAGCACAGATACGCAGTATTTT. Protein: CASSTRGPTGRSTDTQYF.

The V and J genes are TRBV18 and TRBJ1-2; 7 bases align to TRBD1. After removal of 2 bases from V and 4 bases from J, the junction contained 1 base not matched to a gene. This CDR3 is 13 amino acids long. CDR1 is KGHSH and CDR2 is LQKENI in the germline V gene. The CDR3 loop reads CASSPAGGYGYTF. The CDR3 DNA sequence: TGTGCCAGCTCACCAGCAGGGGGCTATGGCTACACCTTC.

This chain uses TRBV9 with TRBJ2-1, with 12 bases identical to TRBD2. The CDR3 extends over 17 amino acids. From germline, CDR1 is SGDLS and CDR2 YYNGEE. The trim removed 6 bases at V and 0 bases at J, leaving 7 bases unmatched. This CDR3 is CASKASGGDSSYNEQFF. CDR3 DNA sequence: TGTGCCAGCAAGGCTAGCGGGGGGGATAGCTCCTACAATGAGCAGTTCTTC.

CDR3 DNA sequence: TGTGCCAGCAGCCTAGACAGTCTTAATATGAACACTGAAGCTTTCTTT. Its protein product is CASSLDSLNMNTEAFF. V gene TRBV3-1 (or the pseudogene TRBV3-2) combines with J gene TRBJ1-1, with TRBD1 as a possible D gene (5 bases). The CDR3 is 16 amino acids. Germline assignment: CDR1 LGHDT and CDR2 YNNKEL (reference sequence). V was shortened by 4 bases and J by 0 bases, with 15 bases between the two germline ends.

This clone was counted a few times. The V gene is TRBV30, the J gene TRBJ1-2, with D unresolved. With 4 bases removed from V and 2 bases from J, the gap between germline ends came to 17 bases. Germline V CDR1 and CDR2: GTSNPN, SVGIG (reference sequence). This CDR3 has 15 amino acids. The CDR3 sequence is CAWISPESFNYGYTF. For the CDR3, the DNA is TGTGCCTGGATCAGCCCGGAGAGTTTCAACTATGGCTACACCTTC. The entire variable domain, with the rest obtained from reference TRBV30 and TRBJ1-2, is as follows: SQTIHQWPATLVQPVGSPLSLECTVEGTSNPNLYWYRQAAGRGLQLLFYSVGIGQISSEVPQNLSASRPQDRQFILSSKKLLLSDSGFYLCAWISPESFNYGYTFGSGTRLTVV.

This chain connects TRBV27 to TRBJ1-2; a weak D match, TRBD1 (5 bases). This CDR3 is 14 amino acids long. Germline V gene data show CDR1 as MNHEY and CDR2 as SMNVEV (reference sequence). V lost 6 bases to trimming and J lost 1 base, with 12 bases between them. CDR3 sequence (DNA): TGTGCCAGCAGGGGATTGGGGGGTAACTATGGCTACACCTTC. The encoded protein is CASRGLGGNYGYTF.

The chain is built from TRBV28 and TRBJ2-3, with D hard to call. With 4 bases removed from V and 6 bases from J, the gap between germline ends came to 11 bases. The CDR3 spans 13 residues. In germline, CDR1 is MDHEN, CDR2 SYDVKM. The CDR3 DNA reads as TGTGCCAGCAGTTACCCCCCGACTGATACGCAGTATTTT. Protein product: CASSYPPTDTQYF.

This clone was seen a few times. V is TRBV4-2 and J is TRBJ2-1; 10 bases are a match to TRBD2. The CDR3 length is 16 residues. Germline V gene sequence: CDR1 LGHNA, CDR2 YNFKEQ. The trim removed 0 bases at V and 8 bases at J, leaving 7 bases unmatched. In DNA, the CDR3 is TGTGCCAGCAGCCAAGATGCTAGCGGGGGTTGGGATGAGCAGTTCTTC. Translating it yields CASSQDASGGWDEQFF.

This clone came up a few times. Other DNA sequences in the same sample also yield this CDR3. The V gene is TRBV19, the J gene TRBJ1-1, with a tentative D call TRBD1 (6 bases). Looked up from germline, CDR1 is LNHDA and CDR2 is SQIVND (reference sequence). The CDR3 sequence is 13 residues long. V lost 1 base and J lost 5, with 8 bases in between. The DNA for the CDR3 is TGTGCCAGTAGTATAGGTAGGGGGACTGAAGCTTTCTTT. Translation gives CASSIGRGTEAFF.

This clone has a single count. The rearrangement links TRBV5-6 to TRBJ2-2; 8 bases agree with TRBD1. The CDR3 has 16 residues. Germline V gives CDR1 SGHDT, CDR2 YYEEEE. J gave up 4 bases and V 0 bases, and 5 bases lay outside the gene matches. The CDR3 reads CASSLVAGGLTGELFF. CDR3 in DNA: TGTGCCAGCAGCTTGGTGGCAGGGGGCCTCACCGGGGAGCTGTTTTTT.

This clone was seen a few times. The gene calls are TRBV27 and TRBJ2-7, with 7 bases that match TRBD1. The germline gives CDR1 MNHEY, CDR2 SMNVEV (reference sequence). The CDR3 contains 15 residues. Trimming took 0 bases from V and 2 from J; bases not matched to a gene: 4. For the CDR3, the DNA is TGTGCCAGCAGTTTATCGCCGGGACAGACCTACGAGCAGTACTTC. It codes for CASSLSPGQTYEQYF.

The V gene is TRBV28, the J gene TRBJ2-7; 7 bases are shared with TRBD1. In germline, CDR1 is MDHEN, CDR2 SYDVKM. The CDR3 loop spans 13 amino acids. Losses at the gene ends were 2 bases for V and 2 bases for J; bases not matched to a gene: 0. The CDR3 sequence: CASSLRGPYEQYF. In DNA, the CDR3 is TGTGCCAGCAGTTTAAGGGGGCCCTACGAGCAGTACTTC.

The chain is built from TRBV19 and TRBJ2-3; 10 bases match TRBD1. The CDR3 extends over 16 amino acids. V lost 5 bases, J lost 2 bases, and 7 bases stayed unmatched. The germline CDR1 and CDR2 sequences are LNHDA and SQIVND (reference sequence). The CDR3 DNA reads as TGTGCCAGTAGTTGGGGGACAGGGGAGTTCACAGATACGCAGTATTTT. Its protein product is CASSWGTGEFTDTQYF.

This clone was found once. DNA of the CDR3: TGTGCCAGCAGCGACAGAGAGACCCAGTACTTC. Translated: CASSDRETQYF. The rearrangement joins TRBV5-4 to TRBJ2-5, with a weak D call TRBD1 (5 bases). Germline V gives CDR1 SGHNT, CDR2 YYREEE (reference sequence). CDR3 length: 11 residues. Deletions cut 4 bases from V and 4 bases from J, with 5 bases between.

The CDR3 DNA reads TGCGCCAGCAGCATCACAGGGAGTGGGAACACTGAAGCTTTCTTT. As protein: CASSITGSGNTEAFF. The rearrangement uses TRBV5-1 and TRBJ1-1; a weak D match, TRBD1 (6 bases). V was cut by 4 bases and J by 1 base, with 14 bases left in between. The germline gives CDR1 SGHRS, CDR2 YFSETQ. CDR3 size: 15 residues.

The J gene is TRBJ2-7, the V gene TRBV24-1; TRBD1 matches 9 bases. CDR1 and CDR2 (germline): KGHDR, SFDVKD. Trimming cost V 4 bases and J 7 bases; bases outside gene matches: 4. The CDR3 spans 13 residues. The CDR3 is CATSDRTGVEQYF. The CDR3 bases are TGTGCCACCAGTGACCGGACAGGGGTTGAGCAGTACTTC.

The rearrangement links TRBV29-1 to TRBJ2-1; 11 bases fit TRBD2. The junction had 3 bases not matched to a gene; V was cut back by 4 bases and J by 1 base. The germline V gene encodes CDR1 SQVTM and CDR2 ANQGSEA. The CDR3 is 15 residues long. CDR3 DNA sequence: TGCAGCGTTGCTTTAGCGGGAGGGTCCTACAATGAGCAGTTCTTC. It yields the protein CSVALAGGSYNEQFF.

The chain has TRBV15 and TRBJ1-1, with TRBD1 as a possible D gene (6 bases). The CDR3 extends over 16 amino acids. Germline V gives CDR1 LNHNV, CDR2 YYDKDF (reference sequence). Trimming took off 0 bases at V and 1 base at J, with 12 bases between the two ends. The CDR3 DNA reads as TGTGCCACCAGCAGAGAACGGAGGACAGCGAACACTGAAGCTTTCTTT. Protein: CATSRERRTANTEAFF.

The CDR3 bases are TGCGCCAGCAGCTTGGTAGACAGCTCGAACACTGAAGCTTTCTTT. Translating it yields CASSLVDSSNTEAFF. The rearrangement uses TRBV5-1 and TRBJ1-1; maybe TRBD1 (5 bases). Trimming removed 0 bases from V and 1 base from J, with 10 bases in between. The CDR3 runs 15 residues. CDR1 and CDR2 from the germline V gene are SGHRS and YFSETQ.

V usage is TRBV13 and J usage is TRBJ2-7; 8 nucleotides agree with TRBD2. Germline values: CDR1 PRHDT, CDR2 FYEKMQ (reference sequence). The CDR3 sequence is 15 residues long. Trimming at V came to 5 bases and at J to 2 bases, leaving 8 bases not matched to a gene. The CDR3, as DNA: TGTGCCAGCAGCCCCCTCCCGGGACTAGCCTACGAGCAGTACTTC. This sequence encodes CASSPLPGLAYEQYF.

This chain links TRBV5-4 with TRBJ1-2; TRBD1 matches at 10 bases. Germline V gene data show CDR1 as SGHNT and CDR2 as YYREEE (reference sequence). V shed 4 bases and J 3 bases; nucleotides not matched to a gene: 3. The CDR3 consists of 14 residues. The DNA for the CDR3 is TGTGCCAGCAGCCGGGACAGGGGTTACTATGGCTACACCTTC. Translation: CASSRDRGYYGYTF. Using reference TRBV5-4 and TRBJ1-2 for the parts outside the CDR3, the full variable domain is ETGVTQSPTHLIKTRGQQVTLRCSSQSGHNTVSWYQQALGQGPQFIFQYYREEENGRGNFPPRFSGLQFPNYSSELNVNALELDDSALYLCASSRDRGYYGYTFGSGTRLTVV.

This chain joins TRBV10-3 and TRBJ1-5; the D gene is possibly TRBD1 (6 bases). CDR1 is ENHRY, CDR2 SYGVKD, per germline. V shed 4 bases and J shed 4 bases, with 11 bases lying between them. The CDR3 length is 14 residues. The CDR3 reads CAISAEGTNQPQHF. Here the CDR3 DNA reads TGTGCCATCAGTGCTGAAGGGACAAATCAGCCCCAGCATTTT.